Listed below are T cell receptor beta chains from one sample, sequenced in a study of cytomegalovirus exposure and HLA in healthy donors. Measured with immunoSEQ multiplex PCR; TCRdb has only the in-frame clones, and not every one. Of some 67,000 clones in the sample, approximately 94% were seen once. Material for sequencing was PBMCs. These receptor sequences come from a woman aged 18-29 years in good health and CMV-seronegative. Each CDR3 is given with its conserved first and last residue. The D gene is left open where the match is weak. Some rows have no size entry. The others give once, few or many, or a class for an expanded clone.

CDR3: CASSMAGENTEAFF
DNA: TGTGCCAGTAGTATGGCAGGCGAGAACACTGAAGCTTTCTTT
V: TRBV19
J: TRBJ1-1
D: -
size: once

CDR3: CASSPLSNTEAFF
DNA: TGTGCCAGCAGTCCCCTATCGAACACTGAAGCTTTCTTT
V: TRBV27
J: TRBJ1-1
D: -
size: -

CDR3: CASRVAGQETQYF
DNA: TGTGCCAGCAGGGTAGCGGGGCAAGAGACCCAGTACTTC
V: TRBV27
J: TRBJ2-5
D: TRBD2
size: -

CDR3: CASSQGTGLAEAFF
DNA: TGCGCCAGCAGCCAGGGGACAGGGTTGGCTGAAGCTTTCTTT
V: TRBV5-1
J: TRBJ1-1
D: TRBD1
size: -

CDR3: CASSPGLAAEQYF
DNA: TGTGCCAGCAGCCCCGGACTTGCTGCGGAGCAGTACTTC
V: TRBV14
J: TRBJ2-7
D: -
size: once

CDR3: CASSRGEGYTF
DNA: TGTGCCAGCAGCCGGGGGGAGGGCTACACCTTC
V: TRBV6-6
J: TRBJ1-2
D: -
size: -

CDR3: CASSVGQSQETQYF
DNA: TGTGCCAGCAGCGTCGGACAGTCACAAGAGACCCAGTACTTC
V: TRBV9
J: TRBJ2-5
D: -
size: -

CDR3: CASSQDRGGEKLFF
DNA: TGTGCCAGCAGCCAAGACCGGGGAGGGGAAAAACTGTTTTTT
V: TRBV4-2
J: TRBJ1-4
D: -
size: -

CDR3: CASKGSTYGYTF
DNA: TGTGCCAGCAAGGGGTCGACCTATGGCTACACCTTC
V: TRBV2
J: TRBJ1-2
D: -
size: -

CDR3: CASSSQGAGTEAFF
DNA: TGCGCCAGCAGCTCACAGGGGGCAGGGACTGAAGCTTTCTTT
V: TRBV5-1
J: TRBJ1-1
D: TRBD1
size: -

CDR3: CASSIDLIWGQNIQYF
DNA: TGTGCCAGTAGTATAGATCTTATATGGGGGCAAAACATTCAGTACTTC
V: TRBV19
J: TRBJ2-4
D: -
size: -

CDR3: CASSQGLDTGELFF
DNA: TGTGCCAGCAGCCAAGGACTAGACACCGGGGAGCTGTTTTTT
V: TRBV4-2
J: TRBJ2-2
D: -
size: -

CDR3: CASSVWDRTYEQYF
DNA: TGCGCCAGCAGCGTATGGGACAGAACCTACGAGCAGTACTTC
V: TRBV5-1
J: TRBJ2-7
D: TRBD1
size: -

CDR3: CASSGRGQIRTSGRAGELFF
DNA: TGTGCCAGCAGCGGACGGGGACAGATCAGGACTAGCGGCAGGGCCGGGGAGCTGTTTTTT
V: TRBV9
J: TRBJ2-2
D: TRBD2
size: -

CDR3: CAISESTLGRGKDTQYF
DNA: TGTGCCATCAGTGAGTCGACTCTTGGGCGGGGGAAAGATACGCAGTATTTT
V: TRBV10-3
J: TRBJ2-3
D: TRBD2
size: -

CDR3: CASSLGGLTPTDTQYF
DNA: TGTGCCAGCAGCTTAGGCGGACTGACCCCAACGGATACGCAGTATTTT
V: TRBV13
J: TRBJ2-3
D: -
size: -

CDR3: CASSEAPPAGETQYF
DNA: TGTGCCAGCAGTGAAGCACCCCCAGCGGGAGAGACCCAGTACTTC
V: TRBV2
J: TRBJ2-5
D: -
size: -

CDR3: CASRGQAYNEQFF
DNA: TGTGCCAGTAGGGGACAGGCATACAATGAGCAGTTCTTC
V: TRBV19
J: TRBJ2-1
D: TRBD1
size: -

CDR3: CASSLGQGQETQYF
DNA: TGTGCCAGCAGCCTCGGACAGGGCCAAGAGACCCAGTACTTC
V: TRBV5-6
J: TRBJ2-5
D: TRBD1
size: -

CDR3: CASSIPGQGLGQPQHF
DNA: TGTGCCAGTAGTATCCCGGGACAGGGTTTAGGTCAGCCCCAGCATTTT
V: TRBV19
J: TRBJ1-5
D: TRBD1
size: -

CDR3: CASSFFGGNTEAFF
DNA: TGTGCCAGCAGCTTTTTCGGGGGGAACACTGAAGCTTTCTTT
V: TRBV7-2
J: TRBJ1-1
D: -
size: few

CDR3: CASSLGHMGAVEQFF
DNA: TGTGCCAGCAGCTTAGGTCATATGGGAGCGGTTGAGCAGTTCTTC
V: TRBV7-3
J: TRBJ2-1
D: -
size: -

CDR3: CASSLWFVAGDTDTQYF
DNA: TGTGCCAGCAGCTTATGGTTTGTAGCGGGAGACACAGATACGCAGTATTTT
V: TRBV7-8
J: TRBJ2-3
D: TRBD2
size: -

CDR3: CASSLRTSGTDTQYF
DNA: TGTGCCAGCAGCTTACGAACTAGCGGCACAGATACGCAGTATTTT
V: TRBV7-6
J: TRBJ2-3
D: TRBD2
size: -

CDR3: CASSLSGRQETQYF
DNA: TGTGCCAGTAGTTTGTCAGGCAGACAAGAGACCCAGTACTTC
V: TRBV19
J: TRBJ2-5
D: -
size: once

CDR3: CASSTPRDRDEKLFF
DNA: TGTGCCAGCAGCACCCCCCGGGACAGGGACGAAAAACTGTTTTTT
V: TRBV27
J: TRBJ1-4
D: TRBD1
size: -

CDR3: CASSVPTSGGVMETQYF
DNA: TGTGCCAGCAGTGTTCCGACTAGCGGGGGGGTTATGGAGACCCAGTACTTC
V: TRBV6-4
J: TRBJ2-5
D: TRBD2
size: -

CDR3: CASSYARDTKHEQYF
DNA: TGTGCCAGCAGTTACGCCCGGGACACCAAACACGAGCAGTACTTC
V: TRBV6-6
J: TRBJ2-7
D: -
size: once

CDR3: CASSQEEVTPGGGYTF
DNA: TGCGCCAGCAGCCAAGAGGAAGTCACCCCTGGAGGTGGCTACACCTTC
V: TRBV4-3
J: TRBJ1-2
D: -
size: -

CDR3: CASRITGGGEQYF
DNA: TGTGCCAGCAGAATCACGGGGGGTGGCGAGCAGTACTTC
V: TRBV6-5
J: TRBJ2-7
D: TRBD2
size: -

CDR3: CASSEAGRGSGNTIYF
DNA: TGTGCCAGCAGTGAAGCCGGCAGGGGCTCTGGAAACACCATATATTTT
V: TRBV6-1
J: TRBJ1-3
D: -
size: -

CDR3: CASSPGQDYYGYTF
DNA: TGCGCCAGCAGCCCCGGACAAGACTACTATGGCTACACCTTC
V: TRBV5-1
J: TRBJ1-2
D: -
size: -

CDR3: CASSISKTLESTDTQYF
DNA: TGTGCCAGTAGTATTTCCAAAACTTTAGAATCCACAGATACGCAGTATTTT
V: TRBV19
J: TRBJ2-3
D: -
size: once

CDR3: CASSWGQPSSSYNSPLHF
DNA: TGTGCCAGCAGCTGGGGACAGCCGTCGAGCTCCTATAATTCACCCCTCCACTTT
V: TRBV5-6
J: TRBJ1-6
D: TRBD1
size: -

CDR3: CAWSEVALETQYF
DNA: TGTGCCTGGAGTGAGGTAGCTTTAGAGACCCAGTACTTC
V: TRBV30
J: TRBJ2-5
D: -
size: -

CDR3: CASSPPPGLAGTPYEQYF
DNA: TGTGCCAGCAGCCCGCCCCCGGGACTAGCGGGGACTCCGTACGAGCAGTACTTC
V: TRBV11-1
J: TRBJ2-7
D: TRBD2
size: -

CDR3: CASSLASGGLVETQYF
DNA: TGCGCCAGCAGCTTGGCTAGCGGGGGGCTAGTTGAGACCCAGTACTTC
V: TRBV5-1
J: TRBJ2-5
D: TRBD2
size: -

CDR3: CASSAHRLAGGLNEQFF
DNA: TGTGCCAGCAGTGCCCACCGACTAGCGGGGGGACTCAATGAGCAGTTCTTC
V: TRBV6-1
J: TRBJ2-1
D: TRBD2
size: -

CDR3: CASSEAVAGGRLRIYNEQFF
DNA: TGTGCCAGCAGTGAAGCGGTAGCGGGGGGACGACTACGAATCTACAATGAGCAGTTCTTC
V: TRBV6-1
J: TRBJ2-1
D: TRBD2
size: -

CDR3: CASSLDRTTEAFF
DNA: TGTGCCAGCAGCCTGGACAGGACCACTGAAGCTTTCTTT
V: TRBV7-2
J: TRBJ1-1
D: TRBD1
size: -

CDR3: CASNSPQETQYF
DNA: TGTGCCAGCAACAGTCCTCAAGAGACCCAGTACTTC
V: TRBV2
J: TRBJ2-5
D: -
size: once

CDR3: CASSQDPSGGAADTQYF
DNA: TGCGCCAGCAGCCAAGATCCAAGCGGGGGGGCCGCAGATACGCAGTATTTT
V: TRBV4-1
J: TRBJ2-3
D: TRBD2
size: -

CDR3: CASSLFYERGRSDTQYF
DNA: TGTGCCAGCAGCTTATTCTATGAGCGGGGGCGGTCAGATACGCAGTATTTT
V: TRBV11-2
J: TRBJ2-3
D: TRBD2
size: -

CDR3: CASSLGGLDTEAFF
DNA: TGTGCCAGCAGCTTAGGGGGCTTGGACACTGAAGCTTTCTTT
V: TRBV7-3
J: TRBJ1-1
D: -
size: -

CDR3: CASSRPLAGGSGELFF
DNA: TGTGCCAGCAGCCGACCCTTAGCGGGAGGGTCCGGGGAGCTGTTTTTT
V: TRBV11-2
J: TRBJ2-2
D: TRBD2
size: -

CDR3: CASSLGTGKDEQYF
DNA: TGTGCCAGCAGTCTCGGGACAGGGAAGGACGAGCAGTACTTC
V: TRBV27
J: TRBJ2-7
D: TRBD1
size: -

CDR3: CASSLISGIDGYTF
DNA: TGTGCCAGCAGCTTGATTTCAGGTATCGATGGCTACACCTTC
V: TRBV5-6
J: TRBJ1-2
D: -
size: -

CDR3: CASSLGTGVTNGEKLFF
DNA: TGTGCCAGCAGCTTGGGGACAGGGGTGACGAACGGTGAAAAACTGTTTTTT
V: TRBV11-2
J: TRBJ1-4
D: TRBD1
size: -

CDR3: CASSLGTGTSRDTQYF
DNA: TGTGCCAGCAGCTTGGGGACCGGGACTAGCAGGGATACGCAGTATTTT
V: TRBV5-6
J: TRBJ2-3
D: TRBD2
size: -

CDR3: CARGTGTGGDNEQFF
DNA: TGTGCCAGAGGGACCGGGACAGGGGGGGACAATGAGCAGTTCTTC
V: TRBV19
J: TRBJ2-1
D: TRBD1
size: -

CDR3: CAWSTTPDRTYEQYF
DNA: TGTGCCTGGAGTACAACGCCGGACAGAACGTACGAGCAGTACTTC
V: TRBV30
J: TRBJ2-7
D: -
size: -

CDR3: CASSEVGQGLGYTF
DNA: TGTGCCAGCAGTGAAGTGGGACAGGGCCTTGGCTACACCTTC
V: TRBV2
J: TRBJ1-2
D: TRBD1
size: -

CDR3: CASSEIEGQGSDIQYF
DNA: TGTGCCAGCAGTGAAATTGAGGGACAGGGAAGTGACATTCAGTACTTC
V: TRBV6-1
J: TRBJ2-4
D: TRBD1
size: -

CDR3: CASSEAPDRVGVGYTF
DNA: TGTGCCAGCAGTGAAGCTCCGGACAGGGTAGGGGTTGGCTACACCTTC
V: TRBV6-1
J: TRBJ1-2
D: TRBD1
size: -

CDR3: CASSPKLRGFRYNEQFF
DNA: TGTGCCAGCAGCCCTAAACTCAGGGGATTTCGGTACAATGAGCAGTTCTTC
V: TRBV27
J: TRBJ2-1
D: -
size: -

CDR3: CASSRGPDTGELFF
DNA: TGCGCCAGCAGTAGGGGTCCGGACACCGGGGAGCTGTTTTTT
V: TRBV10-2
J: TRBJ2-2
D: -
size: -

CDR3: CASSLVSGRAYEQYF
DNA: TGTGCCAGCAGCTTAGTAAGCGGGAGGGCCTACGAGCAGTACTTC
V: TRBV11-2
J: TRBJ2-7
D: TRBD2
size: -

CDR3: CASSSQYTGELFF
DNA: TGCGCCAGCAGCTCCCAGTACACCGGGGAGCTGTTTTTT
V: TRBV5-1
J: TRBJ2-2
D: -
size: -

CDR3: CASSDRETSPGSTDTQYF
DNA: TGTGCCAGCAGTGATCGAGAGACTAGCCCAGGAAGCACAGATACGCAGTATTTT
V: TRBV25-1
J: TRBJ2-3
D: TRBD2
size: -

CDR3: CASGAGIQPQHF
DNA: TGTGCCAGCGGGGCGGGGATTCAGCCCCAGCATTTT
V: TRBV6-5
J: TRBJ1-5
D: -
size: -